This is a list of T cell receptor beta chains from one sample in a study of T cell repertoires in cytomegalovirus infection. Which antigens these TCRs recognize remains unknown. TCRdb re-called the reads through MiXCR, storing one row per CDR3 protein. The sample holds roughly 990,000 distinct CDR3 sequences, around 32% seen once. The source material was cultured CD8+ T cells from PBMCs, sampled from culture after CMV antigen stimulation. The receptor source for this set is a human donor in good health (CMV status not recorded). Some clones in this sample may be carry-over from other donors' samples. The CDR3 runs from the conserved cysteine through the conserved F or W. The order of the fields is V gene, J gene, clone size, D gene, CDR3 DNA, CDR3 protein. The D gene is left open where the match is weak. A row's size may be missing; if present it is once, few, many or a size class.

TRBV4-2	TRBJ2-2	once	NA	TGTGCCAGCAGCCAAGAATCTCTATATGGCGGGGAGCTGTTTTTT	CASSQESLYGGELFF
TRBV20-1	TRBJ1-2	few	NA	TGCAGTGCTGAACTAGAAGGCCTCGATAACTATGGCTACACCTTC	CSAELEGLDNYGYTF
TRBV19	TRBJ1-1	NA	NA	TGTGCCAGTAGTCCTTCGACAGGAGCGGAAGCTTTCTTT	CASSPSTGAEAFF
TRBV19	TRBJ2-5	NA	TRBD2	TGTGCCAGTAAATCTAGCGGGAACCAAGAGACCCAGTACTTC	CASKSSGNQETQYF
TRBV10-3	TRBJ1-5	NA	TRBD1	TGTGCCATCAGTGAGTCCCGGGACAGGGGGGGTTCGCCCCAGCATTTT	CAISESRDRGGSPQHF
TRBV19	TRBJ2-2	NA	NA	TGTGCCAGTATTGGGGGCACGTACACCGGGGAGCTGTTTTTT	CASIGGTYTGELFF
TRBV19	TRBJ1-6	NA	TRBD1	TGTGCCAGTAGTATAGGTGGGACAGGGTTCGCCCATTCACCCCTCCACTTT	CASSIGGTGFAHSPLHF
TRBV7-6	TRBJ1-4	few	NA	TGTGCCAGCAGCTTAGGTACAGGGTTGGGTGAAAAACTGTTTTTT	CASSLGTGLGEKLFF
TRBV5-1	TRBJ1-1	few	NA	TGCGCCAGCAGCTTGAACAGGGCGGGCGCTGAAGCTTTCTTT	CASSLNRAGAEAFF
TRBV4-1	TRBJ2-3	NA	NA	TGTGCCAGCAGCCAAGGGAGTAGCAGAGATACGCAGTATTTT	CASSQGSSRDTQYF
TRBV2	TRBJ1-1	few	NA	TGTGCCAGCGTTCCCCGACAGACTGAAGCTTTCTTT	CASVPRQTEAFF
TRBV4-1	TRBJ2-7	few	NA	TGCGCCAGCAGCGGGCAGGGCTTGGTCGAGCAGTACTTC	CASSGQGLVEQYF
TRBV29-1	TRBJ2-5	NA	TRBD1	TGCAGCGTTGAGTCGGCAGGGGGCCTATTCCAAGAGACCCAGTACTTC	CSVESAGGLFQETQYF
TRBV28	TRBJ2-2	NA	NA	TGTGCCAGCAGTCTCAAGTCTATCGCCGGGGAGCTGTTTTTT	CASSLKSIAGELFF
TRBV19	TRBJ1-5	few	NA	TGTGCCAGTACGGCCGGTGGACAGCCCCAGCATTTT	CASTAGGQPQHF
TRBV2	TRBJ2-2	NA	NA	TGTGCCAGCAGGGCATCAGGGACCACCGGGGAGCTGTTTTTT	CASRASGTTGELFF
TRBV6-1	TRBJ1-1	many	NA	TGTGCCAGCAGTGAGCTCGTGGGGACGGGGAACACTGAAGCTTTCTTT	CASSELVGTGNTEAFF
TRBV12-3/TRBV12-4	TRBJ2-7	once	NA	TGTGCCAGCACCCTAGAGGGACGGTACGAGCAGTACTTC	CASTLEGRYEQYF
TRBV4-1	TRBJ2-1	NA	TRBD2	TGCGCCAGCAGCCAACCAGGGACTAGCGGGGGCCTTGAGCAGTTCTTC	CASSQPGTSGGLEQFF
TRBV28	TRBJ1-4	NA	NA	TGTGCCAGCAGTCTCACAGGGACTGGTGAAAAACTGTTTTTT	CASSLTGTGEKLFF
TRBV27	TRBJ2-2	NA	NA	TGTGCCAGCAGCCACGGACTGAACACCGGGGAGCTGTTTTTT	CASSHGLNTGELFF
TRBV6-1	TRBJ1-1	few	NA	TGTGCCAGCAGTGAAAGGCGGGTGGAGAACACTGAAGCTTTCTTT	CASSERRVENTEAFF
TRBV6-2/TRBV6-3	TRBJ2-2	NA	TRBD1	TGTGCCAGCAGCATGGACAGGTCGAACACCGGGGAGCTGTTTTTT	CASSMDRSNTGELFF
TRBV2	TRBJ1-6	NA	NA	TGTGCCAGCACCAAAGACAAAGGCTCCTATAATTCACCCCTCCACTTT	CASTKDKGSYNSPLHF
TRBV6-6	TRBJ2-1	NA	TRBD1	TGTGCCAGTCGACAGGGGCCTTTTGATGAGCAGTTCTTC	CASRQGPFDEQFF
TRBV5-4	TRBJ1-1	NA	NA	TGTGCCAGCAGCTCCGGGGCGCAAAACACTGAAGCTTTCTTT	CASSSGAQNTEAFF
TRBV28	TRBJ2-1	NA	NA	TGTGCCAGCAGCCCCCCGACGAGGGCCAATGAGCAGTTCTTC	CASSPPTRANEQFF
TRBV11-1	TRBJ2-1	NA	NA	TGTGCCAGCAGCTTAGTTCCCGGGGGCCAGGAAAATGAGCAGTTCTTC	CASSLVPGGQENEQFF
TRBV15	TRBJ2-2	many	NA	TGTGCCACCAGCAGAGATCTGAGCAACACCGGGGAGCTGTTTTTT	CATSRDLSNTGELFF
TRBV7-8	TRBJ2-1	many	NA	TGTGCCAGCAGCTTAGAGGGACTCCTTTACAATGAGCAGTTCTTC	CASSLEGLLYNEQFF
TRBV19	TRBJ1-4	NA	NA	TGTGCCAGTAGTTCTACAGGGAATGAAAAACTGTTTTTT	CASSSTGNEKLFF
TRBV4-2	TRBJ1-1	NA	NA	TGTGCCAGCAGCCAAGAAGTCGTGAAGAAAAACACTGAAGCTTTCTTT	CASSQEVVKKNTEAFF
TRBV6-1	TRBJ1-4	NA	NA	TGTGCCCTTTCCGGCAGGGGAAAACTGTTTTTT	CALSGRGKLFF
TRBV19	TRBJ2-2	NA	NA	TGTGCCAGTAGTATAGATTCGGGCGGGGAGCTGTTTTTT	CASSIDSGGELFF
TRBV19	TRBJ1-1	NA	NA	TGTGTCAGTAGTATAATAGGGGGTGAAGGGGGCACTGAAGCTTTCTTT	CVSSIIGGEGGTEAFF
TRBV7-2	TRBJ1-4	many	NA	TGTGCCAGCAGCTTAGCCCCCCTTGTGGGGAGAACTAATGAAAAACTGTTTTTT	CASSLAPLVGRTNEKLFF
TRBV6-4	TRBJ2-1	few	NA	TGTGCCAGCAGTGATATTGGTGGGGATGAGCAGTTCTTC	CASSDIGGDEQFF
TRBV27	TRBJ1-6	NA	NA	TGTGCCAGCAGTTTCTACAGGGATCCACCCCTCCACTTT	CASSFYRDPPLHF
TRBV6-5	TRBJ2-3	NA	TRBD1	TGTGCCAGCAGCTACGACAGGGGCGCAGATACGCAGTATTTT	CASSYDRGADTQYF
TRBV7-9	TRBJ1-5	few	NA	TGTGCCAGCAGGGGGCCGGGGAGCAATCAGCCCCAGCATTTT	CASRGPGSNQPQHF
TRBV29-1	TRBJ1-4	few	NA	TGCAGCGTTGGGTTTAGAACGGGACCTAATGAAAAACTGTTTTTT	CSVGFRTGPNEKLFF
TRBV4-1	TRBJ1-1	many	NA	TGCGCCAGCAGCCAAGTGGGGGGGACTGAAGCTTTCTTT	CASSQVGGTEAFF
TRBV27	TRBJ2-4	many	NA	TGTGCCAGCAGCTTATCCTTAGCCAAAAACATTCAGTACTTC	CASSLSLAKNIQYF
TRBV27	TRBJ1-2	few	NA	TGTGCCAGCAGCCCCAGGGTCCGTGGAGGTGGCTACACCTTC	CASSPRVRGGGYTF
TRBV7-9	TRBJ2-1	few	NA	TGTGCCAGCAGCTGGCCTGAGCAGTTCTTC	CASSWPEQFF
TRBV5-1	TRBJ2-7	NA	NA	TGCGCCAGCAGCTCGTGGGGGTCGGACGAGCAGTACTTC	CASSSWGSDEQYF
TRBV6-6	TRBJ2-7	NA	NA	TGTGCCAGCAGTTACAGCTTCGGGGAGGAGAGCCCCTACGAGCAGTACTTC	CASSYSFGEESPYEQYF
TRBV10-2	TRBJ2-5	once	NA	TGCGCCAGCAGGGTACAAACTAGGGAGACCCAGTACTTC	CASRVQTRETQYF
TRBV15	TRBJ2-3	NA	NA	TGTGCCACCAGCAGACCCGGGAGAGGCCTGGGAGATACGCAGTATTTT	CATSRPGRGLGDTQYF
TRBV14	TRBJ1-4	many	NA	TGTGCCAGCAGCTCCCGACAGGCTGAAAAACTGTTTTTT	CASSSRQAEKLFF